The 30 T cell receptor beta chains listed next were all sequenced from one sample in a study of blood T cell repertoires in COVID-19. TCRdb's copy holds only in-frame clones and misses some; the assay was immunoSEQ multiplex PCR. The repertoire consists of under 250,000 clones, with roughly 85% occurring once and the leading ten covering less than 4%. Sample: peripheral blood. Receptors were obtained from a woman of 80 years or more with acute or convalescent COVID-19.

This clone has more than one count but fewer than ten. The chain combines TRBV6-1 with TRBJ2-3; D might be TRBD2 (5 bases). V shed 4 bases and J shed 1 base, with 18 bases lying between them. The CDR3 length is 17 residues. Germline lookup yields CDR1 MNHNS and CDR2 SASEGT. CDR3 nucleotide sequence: TGTGCCAGCAGTGTAAGCGGCGGCGGCGGTCGCACAGATACGCAGTATTTT. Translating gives CASSVSGGGGRTDTQYF.

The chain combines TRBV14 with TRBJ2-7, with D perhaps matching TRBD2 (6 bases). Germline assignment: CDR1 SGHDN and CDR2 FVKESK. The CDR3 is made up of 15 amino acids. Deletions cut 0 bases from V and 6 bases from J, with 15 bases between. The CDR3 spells CASSQDWRDGREQYF. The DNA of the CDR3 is TGTGCCAGCAGCCAAGATTGGAGGGATGGGCGCGAGCAGTACTTC.

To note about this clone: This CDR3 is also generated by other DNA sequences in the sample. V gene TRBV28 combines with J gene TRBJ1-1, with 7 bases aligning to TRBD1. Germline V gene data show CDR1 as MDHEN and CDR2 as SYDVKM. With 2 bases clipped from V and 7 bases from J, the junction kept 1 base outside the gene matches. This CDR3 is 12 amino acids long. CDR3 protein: CASSLRQGEAFF. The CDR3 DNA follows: TGTGCCAGCAGTTTACGACAGGGTGAAGCTTTCTTT.

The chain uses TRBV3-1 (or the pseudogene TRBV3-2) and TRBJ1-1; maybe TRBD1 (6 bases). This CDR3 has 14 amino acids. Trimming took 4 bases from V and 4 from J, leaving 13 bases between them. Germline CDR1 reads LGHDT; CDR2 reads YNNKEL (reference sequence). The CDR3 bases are TGTGCCAGCAGCCCCTGGACAGATAGCACTGAAGCTTTCTTT. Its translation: CASSPWTDSTEAFF.

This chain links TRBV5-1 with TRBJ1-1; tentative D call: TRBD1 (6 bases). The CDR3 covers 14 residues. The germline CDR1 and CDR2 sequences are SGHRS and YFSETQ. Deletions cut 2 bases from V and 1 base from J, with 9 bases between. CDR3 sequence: CASSFEQGNTEAFF. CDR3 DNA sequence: TGCGCCAGCAGCTTCGAACAGGGGAACACTGAAGCTTTCTTT.

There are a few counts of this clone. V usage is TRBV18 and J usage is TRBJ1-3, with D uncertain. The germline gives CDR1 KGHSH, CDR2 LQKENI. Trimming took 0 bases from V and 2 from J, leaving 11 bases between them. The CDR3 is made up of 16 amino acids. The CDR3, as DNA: TGTGCCAGCTCACCACCGGGGAGGGTGCCTGGAAACACCATATATTTT. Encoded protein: CASSPPGRVPGNTIYF.

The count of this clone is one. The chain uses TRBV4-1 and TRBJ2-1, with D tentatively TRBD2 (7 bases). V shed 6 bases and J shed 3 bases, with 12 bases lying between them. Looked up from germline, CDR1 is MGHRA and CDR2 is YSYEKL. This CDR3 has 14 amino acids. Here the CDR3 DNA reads TGCGCCAGCAGGGGCGGGGGCCACTACAATGAGCAGTTCTTC. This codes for CASRGGGHYNEQFF.

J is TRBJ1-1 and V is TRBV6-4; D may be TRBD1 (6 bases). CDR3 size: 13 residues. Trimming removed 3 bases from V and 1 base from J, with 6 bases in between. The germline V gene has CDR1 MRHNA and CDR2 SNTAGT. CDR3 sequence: CASSEDRNTEAFF. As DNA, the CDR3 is TGTGCCAGCAGTGAGGACAGGAACACTGAAGCTTTCTTT.

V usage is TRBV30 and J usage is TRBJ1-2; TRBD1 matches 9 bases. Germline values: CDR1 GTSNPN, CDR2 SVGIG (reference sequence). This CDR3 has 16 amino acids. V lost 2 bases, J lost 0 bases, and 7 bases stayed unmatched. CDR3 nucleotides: TGTGCCTGGAGTCTCCTAGGGACAGGGACTAACTATGGCTACACCTTC. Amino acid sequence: CAWSLLGTGTNYGYTF. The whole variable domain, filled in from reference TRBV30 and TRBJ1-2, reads SQTIHQWPATLVQPVGSPLSLECTVEGTSNPNLYWYRQAAGRGLQLLFYSVGIGQISSEVPQNLSASRPQDRQFILSSKKLLLSDSGFYLCAWSLLGTGTNYGYTFGSGTRLTVV.

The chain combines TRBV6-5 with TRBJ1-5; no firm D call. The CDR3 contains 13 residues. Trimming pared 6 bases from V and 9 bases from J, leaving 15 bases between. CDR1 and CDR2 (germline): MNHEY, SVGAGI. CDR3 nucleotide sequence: TGTGCCAGCAGCCGCTCCGGGAACAGGCCCCAGCATTTT. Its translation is CASSRSGNRPQHF.

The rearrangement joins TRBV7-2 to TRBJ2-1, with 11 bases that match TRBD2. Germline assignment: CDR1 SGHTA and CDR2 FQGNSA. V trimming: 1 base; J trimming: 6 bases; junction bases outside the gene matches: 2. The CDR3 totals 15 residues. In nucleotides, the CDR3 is TGTGCCAGCAGCTTAGGTAGCGGGGGGGCCAATGAGCAGTTCTTC. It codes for CASSLGSGGANEQFF.

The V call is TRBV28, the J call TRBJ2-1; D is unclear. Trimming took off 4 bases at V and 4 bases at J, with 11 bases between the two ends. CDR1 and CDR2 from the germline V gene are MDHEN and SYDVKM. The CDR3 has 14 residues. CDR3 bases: TGTGCCAGCAGTTCGTCCCAGACATACAATGAGCAGTTCTTC. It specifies CASSSSQTYNEQFF.

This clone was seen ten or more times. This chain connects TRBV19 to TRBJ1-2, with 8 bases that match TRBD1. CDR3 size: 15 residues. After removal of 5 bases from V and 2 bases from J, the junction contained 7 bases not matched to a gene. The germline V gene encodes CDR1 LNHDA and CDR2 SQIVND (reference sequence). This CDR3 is CASSSRTGPNYGYTF. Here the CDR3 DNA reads TGTGCCAGTAGTTCCCGGACAGGGCCAAACTATGGCTACACCTTC.

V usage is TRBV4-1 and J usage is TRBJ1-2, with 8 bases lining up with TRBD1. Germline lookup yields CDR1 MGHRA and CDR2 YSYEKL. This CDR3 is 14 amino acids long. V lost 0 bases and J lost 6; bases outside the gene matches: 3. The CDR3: CASSQDQGANGYTF. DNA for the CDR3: TGCGCCAGCAGCCAAGATCAGGGGGCGAATGGCTACACCTTC.

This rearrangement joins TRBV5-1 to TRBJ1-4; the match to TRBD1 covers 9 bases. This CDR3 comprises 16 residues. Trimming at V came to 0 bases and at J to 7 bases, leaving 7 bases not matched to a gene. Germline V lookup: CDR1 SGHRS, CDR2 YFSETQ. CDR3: CASSLETGGVGEKLFF. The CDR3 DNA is TGCGCCAGCAGCTTGGAGACAGGGGGGGTAGGTGAAAAACTGTTTTTT. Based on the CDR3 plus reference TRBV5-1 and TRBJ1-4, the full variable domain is KAGVTQTPRYLIKTRGQQVTLSCSPISGHRSVSWYQQTPGQGLQFLFEYFSETQRNKGNFPGRFSGRQFSNSRSEMNVSTLELGDSALYLCASSLETGGVGEKLFFGSGTQLSVL.

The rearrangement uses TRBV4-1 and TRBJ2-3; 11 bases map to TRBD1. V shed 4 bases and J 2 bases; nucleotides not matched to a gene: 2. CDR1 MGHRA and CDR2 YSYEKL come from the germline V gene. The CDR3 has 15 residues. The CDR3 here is CASSPGQGVTDTQYF. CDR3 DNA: TGCGCCAGCAGCCCGGGACAGGGGGTCACAGATACGCAGTATTTT.

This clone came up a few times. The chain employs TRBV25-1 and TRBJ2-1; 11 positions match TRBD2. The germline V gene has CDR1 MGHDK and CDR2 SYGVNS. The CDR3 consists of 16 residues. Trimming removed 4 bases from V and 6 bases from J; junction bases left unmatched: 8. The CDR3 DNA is TGTGCCAGCAGTGGAACTAGCGGGGGAATACTCAATGAGCAGTTCTTC. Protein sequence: CASSGTSGGILNEQFF.

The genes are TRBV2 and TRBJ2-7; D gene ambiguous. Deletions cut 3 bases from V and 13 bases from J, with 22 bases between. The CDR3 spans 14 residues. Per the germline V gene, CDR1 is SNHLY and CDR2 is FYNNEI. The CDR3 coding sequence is TGTGCCAGCAGTGAGGTGACCGTCTACGGAGAGAAATACTTC. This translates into CASSEVTVYGEKYF.

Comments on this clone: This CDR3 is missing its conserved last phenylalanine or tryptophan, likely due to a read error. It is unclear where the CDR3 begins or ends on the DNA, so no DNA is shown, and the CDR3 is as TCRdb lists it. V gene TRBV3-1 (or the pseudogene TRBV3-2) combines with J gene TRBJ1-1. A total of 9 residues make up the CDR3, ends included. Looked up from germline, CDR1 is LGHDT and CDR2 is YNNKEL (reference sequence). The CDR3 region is CASSQDLVL.

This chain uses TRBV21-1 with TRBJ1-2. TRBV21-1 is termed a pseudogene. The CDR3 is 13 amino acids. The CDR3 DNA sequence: TGTGCCAGCAGCAAAGGACTGGACTATGGCTACACCTTC. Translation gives CASSKGLDYGYTF.

The CDR3 region has the DNA TGTGCCAGCAGTTTAGGGCAGGGAAGCTACACCTTC. Amino acids: CASSLGQGSYTF. J is TRBJ1-2 and V is TRBV12-3 or TRBV12-4, with D possibly being TRBD1 (5 bases). The CDR3 is 12 amino acids. V lost 1 base, J lost 9 bases, and 9 bases lay in between.

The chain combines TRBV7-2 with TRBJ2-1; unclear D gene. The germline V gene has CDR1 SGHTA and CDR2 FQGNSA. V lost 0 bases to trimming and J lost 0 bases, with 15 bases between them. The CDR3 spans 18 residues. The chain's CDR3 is CASSLASGRQSSYNEQFF. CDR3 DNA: TGTGCCAGCAGCTTAGCGTCAGGCAGGCAATCCTCCTACAATGAGCAGTTCTTC.

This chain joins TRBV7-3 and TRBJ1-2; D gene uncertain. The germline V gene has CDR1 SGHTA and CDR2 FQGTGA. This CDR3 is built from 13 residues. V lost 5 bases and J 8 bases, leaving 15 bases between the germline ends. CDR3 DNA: TGTGCCAGCAGCCCTGACGCGTTGAGGGGCTACACCTTC. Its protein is CASSPDALRGYTF. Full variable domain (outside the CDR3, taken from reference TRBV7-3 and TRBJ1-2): GAGVSQTPSNKVTEKGKYVELRCDPISGHTALYWYRQSLGQGPEFLIYFQGTGAADDSGLPNDRFFAVRPEGSVSTLKIQRTERGDSAVYLCASSPDALRGYTFGSGTRLTVV.

Written as DNA, the CDR3 is TGTGCCAGCAGTAAAGACAGTAGTGAGAAAGCTTTCTTT. Encoded protein: CASSKDSSEKAFF. The J gene is TRBJ1-1, the V gene TRBV12-3 or TRBV12-4, with D possibly being TRBD1 (5 bases). The ends were cut back, 5 bases at V and 9 bases at J, with 16 bases in the middle. The CDR3 sequence is 13 residues long.

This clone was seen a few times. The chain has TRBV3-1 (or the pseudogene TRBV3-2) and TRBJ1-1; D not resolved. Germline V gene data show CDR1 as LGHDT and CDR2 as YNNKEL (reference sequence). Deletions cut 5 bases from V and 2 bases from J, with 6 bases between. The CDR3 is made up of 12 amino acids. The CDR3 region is CASSAGNTEAFF. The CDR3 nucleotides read TGTGCCAGCAGCGCAGGTAACACTGAAGCTTTCTTT.

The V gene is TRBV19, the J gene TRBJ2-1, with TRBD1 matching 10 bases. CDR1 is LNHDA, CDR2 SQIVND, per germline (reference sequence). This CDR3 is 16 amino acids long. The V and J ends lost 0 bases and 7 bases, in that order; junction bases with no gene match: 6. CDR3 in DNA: TGTGCCAGTAGTATAGATAGCGGACAGGGGGGAAATGAGCAGTTCTTC. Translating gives CASSIDSGQGGNEQFF.

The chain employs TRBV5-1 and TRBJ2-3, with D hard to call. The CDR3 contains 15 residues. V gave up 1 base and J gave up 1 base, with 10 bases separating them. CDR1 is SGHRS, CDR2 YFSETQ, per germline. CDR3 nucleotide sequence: TGCGCCAGCAGCTTGATGACTTCCCGCACAGATACGCAGTATTTT. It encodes CASSLMTSRTDTQYF.

CDR3: CATSDAPTGGKEKLFF. In DNA, the CDR3 is TGTGCCACCAGTGACGCCCCGACAGGCGGAAAGGAAAAACTGTTTTTT. V is TRBV24-1 and J is TRBJ1-4, with D possibly being TRBD1 (6 bases). Trimming removed 4 bases from V and 8 bases from J, with 19 bases in between. The V gene's germline CDR1 is KGHDR and CDR2 SFDVKD. The CDR3 spans 16 residues.

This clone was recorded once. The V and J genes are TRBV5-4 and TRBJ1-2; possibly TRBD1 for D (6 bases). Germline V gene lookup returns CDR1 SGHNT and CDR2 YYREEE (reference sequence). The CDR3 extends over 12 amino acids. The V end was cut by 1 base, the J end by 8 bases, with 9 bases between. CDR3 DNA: TGTGCCAGCAGCTTGATTGGGGGCGGCTACACCTTC. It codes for CASSLIGGGYTF.

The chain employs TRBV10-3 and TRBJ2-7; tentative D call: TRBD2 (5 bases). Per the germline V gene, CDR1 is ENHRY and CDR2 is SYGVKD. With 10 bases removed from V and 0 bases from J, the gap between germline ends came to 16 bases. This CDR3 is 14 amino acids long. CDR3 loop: CATRTDEGSYEQYF. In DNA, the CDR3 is TGTGCCACCCGGACGGATGAGGGCTCCTACGAGCAGTACTTC.